A selection of T cell receptor beta chains follows, all from one sample in a study of graft-versus-host responses after intestinal transplantation. TCRdb's table, derived via immunoSEQ multiplex PCR, lists solely in-frame clones and lacks some. The sample gives 84,000 or so clones, 80% to 95% of which show up once; approximately 0.3% is in the top ten. These TCRs are of unknown antigen specificity. The sample in question was unstimulated CD4+ T cells sorted from spleen or lymph node cells, obtained before intestinal transplant. Receptor source: a human donor who received an intestinal transplant. Each CDR3 is given with its conserved first and last residue. The order of the fields is D gene, V gene, J gene, clone size, CDR3 length, CDR3 DNA, CDR3 protein. D genes are given only for firm matches. Only part of the rows carry a size: once, few, many, or a class if the clone is expanded.

D: TRBD2; V: TRBV7-9; J: TRBJ2-3; size: once; length: 16; DNA: TGTGCCAGCAGCTCGACGACTAGCGGGCGCACAGATACGCAGTATTTT; CDR3: CASSSTTSGRTDTQYF
D: NA; V: TRBV6-5; J: TRBJ2-1; size: NA; length: 13; DNA: TGTGCCAGCAGTTCACGGGGCTACAATGAGCAGTTCTTC; CDR3: CASSSRGYNEQFF
D: TRBD2; V: TRBV7-9; J: TRBJ2-1; size: NA; length: 18; DNA: TGTGCCAGCCAGCAGAAATCTGCTGGACTAGCGGGAGTCAATGAGCAGTTCTTC; CDR3: CASQQKSAGLAGVNEQFF
D: NA; V: TRBV2; J: TRBJ2-7; size: NA; length: 14; DNA: TGTGCCAGCAGTGATCGGGGACGGGCTTACGAGCAGTACTTC; CDR3: CASSDRGRAYEQYF
D: NA; V: TRBV9; J: TRBJ1-2; size: NA; length: 13; DNA: TGTGCCAGCAGCGTTCAATCAGGGGATGGCTACACCTTC; CDR3: CASSVQSGDGYTF
D: NA; V: TRBV11-2; J: TRBJ2-1; size: NA; length: 10; DNA: TGTGCCAGCAGCTTGGAGTCCCAGTTCTTC; CDR3: CASSLESQFF
D: NA; V: TRBV6-5; J: TRBJ2-5; size: NA; length: 14; DNA: TGTGCCAGCAGTTCTCCACCTCTGAGAGAGACCCAGTACTTC; CDR3: CASSSPPLRETQYF
D: TRBD1; V: TRBV7-9; J: TRBJ2-7; size: NA; length: 18; DNA: TGTGCCAGCAGCTTAAGTCTGGCAGGGGGCCCCAGCTCCTACGAGCAGTACTTC; CDR3: CASSLSLAGGPSSYEQYF
D: NA; V: TRBV28; J: TRBJ2-7; size: NA; length: 14; DNA: TGTGCCAGCAATTCCAAGGGACCGGGTGGCGAGCAGTACTTC; CDR3: CASNSKGPGGEQYF
D: NA; V: TRBV30; J: TRBJ1-5; size: NA; length: 13; DNA: TGTGCCTGGAGTGTATCTCTCGAACAGCCCCAGCATTTT; CDR3: CAWSVSLEQPQHF
D: TRBD1; V: TRBV7-6; J: TRBJ1-2; size: NA; length: 14; DNA: TGTGCCAGCAGCCCACGACAGGGATCCGTGGGCTACACCTTC; CDR3: CASSPRQGSVGYTF
D: NA; V: TRBV29-1; J: TRBJ1-1; size: once; length: 12; DNA: TGCAGCGCTGTGACAGATAACACTGAAGCTTTCTTT; CDR3: CSAVTDNTEAFF
D: NA; V: TRBV5-4; J: TRBJ2-2; size: NA; length: 16; DNA: TGTGCCAGCAGCTTGGGTCTAGCGCCTAACACCGGGGAGCTGTTTTTT; CDR3: CASSLGLAPNTGELFF
D: NA; V: TRBV6-5; J: TRBJ1-3; size: NA; length: 15; DNA: TGTGCCAGCAGTTACTCCGGGACACCGGGGAACACCATATATTTT; CDR3: CASSYSGTPGNTIYF
D: TRBD1; V: TRBV5-6; J: TRBJ1-2; size: NA; length: 12; DNA: TGTGCCAGCAGCCAGACAGGGAATGGCTACACCTTC; CDR3: CASSQTGNGYTF
D: TRBD1; V: TRBV2; J: TRBJ1-5; size: NA; length: 18; DNA: TGTGCCAGCAGTTCAAATCCTACAGGGGTTTATGGCAATCAGCCCCAGCATTTT; CDR3: CASSSNPTGVYGNQPQHF
D: NA; V: TRBV7-2; J: TRBJ1-2; size: NA; length: 12; DNA: TGTGCCAGCAGCTTAGCGCGGTATGGCTACACCTTC; CDR3: CASSLARYGYTF
D: TRBD2; V: TRBV2; J: TRBJ2-7; size: NA; length: 15; DNA: TGTGCCAGCACCATAAGACTAGCGGGCCTCCACGAGCAGTACTTC; CDR3: CASTIRLAGLHEQYF
D: NA; V: TRBV6-1; J: TRBJ1-4; size: NA; length: 15; DNA: TGTGCCAGCAGTCCGTCTCGTGCAACTAATGAAAAACTGTTTTTT; CDR3: CASSPSRATNEKLFF
D: NA; V: TRBV6-6; J: TRBJ2-3; size: NA; length: 12; DNA: TGTGCCAGCAGTTGGAACCGGGATACGCAGTATTTT; CDR3: CASSWNRDTQYF
D: NA; V: TRBV6-5; J: TRBJ1-2; size: NA; length: 13; DNA: TGTGCCAGTAAAGGGGGTTTAAACTATGGCTACACCTTC; CDR3: CASKGGLNYGYTF
D: NA; V: TRBV5-1; J: TRBJ1-1; size: NA; length: 13; DNA: TGCGCCAGCAGCTTGGCAGGTAACACTGAAGCTTTCTTT; CDR3: CASSLAGNTEAFF
D: NA; V: TRBV7-9; J: TRBJ2-3; size: NA; length: 16; DNA: TGTGCCAGCAGCTTAGCCCTAGCAAGAGGCACAGATACGCAGTATTTT; CDR3: CASSLALARGTDTQYF
D: TRBD1; V: TRBV5-4; J: TRBJ2-1; size: NA; length: 15; DNA: TGTGCCAGCAGTCCCGGGACAGGAAAGTACAATGAGCAGTTCTTC; CDR3: CASSPGTGKYNEQFF
D: NA; V: TRBV12-5; J: TRBJ2-7; size: once; length: 14; DNA: TGTGCTAGTGGTTTGAGCGGGCCACCCTACGAGCAGTACTTC; CDR3: CASGLSGPPYEQYF
D: TRBD2; V: TRBV2; J: TRBJ2-7; size: NA; length: 16; DNA: TGTGCCAGCAGTGAAAACGGGCTAGCGGGAGTCAACGAGCAGTACTTC; CDR3: CASSENGLAGVNEQYF
D: TRBD2; V: TRBV19; J: TRBJ2-7; size: NA; length: 14; DNA: TGTGCCACTAGGGCTAGCGGGAGTTTCTACGAGCAGTACTTC; CDR3: CATRASGSFYEQYF
D: NA; V: TRBV28; J: TRBJ1-1; size: NA; length: 14; DNA: TGTGCCAGCAGTTTCTCGGATAACGGGACTGAAGCTTTCTTT; CDR3: CASSFSDNGTEAFF
D: TRBD2; V: TRBV5-1; J: TRBJ2-1; size: NA; length: 14; DNA: TGCGCCAGCGTCGGGGGGACCCCCTACAATGAGCAGTTCTTC; CDR3: CASVGGTPYNEQFF
D: NA; V: TRBV15; J: TRBJ1-1; size: NA; length: 13; DNA: TGTGCCACCATTCCAGGACAAGGCACTGAAGCTTTCTTT; CDR3: CATIPGQGTEAFF
D: NA; V: TRBV15; J: TRBJ1-2; size: once; length: 14; DNA: TGTGCCACCAGCAGAGATTACGAAAACTATGGCTACACCTTC; CDR3: CATSRDYENYGYTF
D: TRBD2; V: TRBV19; J: TRBJ2-7; size: NA; length: 15; DNA: TGTGCCAGTAGTATAGAAACTAGCGAGAACTACGAGCAGTACTTC; CDR3: CASSIETSENYEQYF
D: NA; V: TRBV9; J: TRBJ2-2; size: NA; length: 16; DNA: TGTGCCAGCAGCGTAGTTCCGGAGGTGAACACCGGGGAGCTGTTTTTT; CDR3: CASSVVPEVNTGELFF